The 4 T cell receptor beta chains in this list originate from one sample, sequenced in a study of blood T cell repertoires in COVID-19. Using immunoSEQ multiplex PCR, the repertoire was profiled, and TCRdb retains in-frame clones only, with some absent. Here the sample spans some 150,000 clones, roughly 82% being singletons. The sequencing sample was made of peripheral blood. All receptors come from a human donor in a cohort sampled during active COVID-19.

V is TRBV7-9 and J is TRBJ2-5; D remains unclear. Deletions cut 1 base from V and 5 bases from J, with 11 bases between. The germline V gene has CDR1 SEHNR and CDR2 FQNEAQ (reference sequence). This CDR3 region has 14 residues. CDR3 nucleotides: TGTGCCAGCAGCTTAGGAATAGCTCGTGAGACCCAGTACTTC. Its translation is CASSLGIARETQYF.

The chain joins TRBV28 to TRBJ2-5; a weak D match, TRBD1 (6 bases). V was clipped by 6 bases and J by 2 bases, with 16 bases between them. Germline V lookup: CDR1 MDHEN, CDR2 SYDVKM. CDR3 size: 15 residues. The CDR3 loop reads CASRTDGTTQETQYF. The CDR3 DNA reads TGTGCCAGCAGAACTGACGGGACAACTCAAGAGACCCAGTACTTC.

This chain connects TRBV3-1 (or the pseudogene TRBV3-2) to TRBJ2-7, with 9 bases fitting TRBD2. Germline CDR1 LGHDT, CDR2 YNNKEL (reference sequence). The V segment lost 1 base and the J segment 4 bases; nucleotides outside the gene matches: 14. The CDR3 loop spans 18 amino acids. The CDR3 bases are TGTGCCAGCAGCCAAGTAAATAGCGGGAGATTAACAGTTTACGAGCAGTACGTC. Protein product: CASSQVNSGRLTVYEQYV.

This clone was counted between two and nine times. This chain uses TRBV7-9 with TRBJ2-7; D is perhaps TRBD1 (6 bases). The V end was cut by 5 bases, the J end by 2 bases, with 16 bases between. Germline assignment: CDR1 SEHNR and CDR2 FQNEAQ (reference sequence). The CDR3 totals 15 residues. As DNA, the CDR3 is TGTGCCAGCAGCGGCCGGGACATAAATACCTACGAGCAGTACTTC. Amino acid sequence: CASSGRDINTYEQYF.